Detailed here is one T cell receptor beta chain. The entry originates in a study of blood T cell repertoires in COVID-19. After removal of 5 bases from V and 9 bases from J, the junction contained 11 bases not matched to a gene. CDR3 length equals 14 residues. Germline V gene sequence: CDR1 SGHAT, CDR2 FQNNGV. This table comes from immunoSEQ multiplex PCR, and its TCRdb copy is limited to in-frame clones, with some not included. This sample has roughly 430,000 clones, with 88% found just once. The material sequenced was PBMCs or T cells enriched from blood (not recorded which). V gene TRBV11-2 combines with J gene TRBJ1-1; 8 bases are shared with TRBD1. This sequence originates from a middle-aged woman with acute COVID-19. CDR3 sequence reads: CASSPGGDRRKAFF. The DNA of the CDR3 is TGTGCCAGCAGCCCCGGCGGGGACAGGCGGAAAGCTTTCTTT. The full variable domain, in which reference TRBV11-2 and TRBJ1-1 provide the parts outside the CDR3, is EAGVAQSPRYKIIEKRQSVAFWCNPISGHATLYWYQQILGQGPKLLIQFQNNGVVDDSQLPKDRFSAERLKGVDSTLKIQPAKLEDSAVYLCASSPGGDRRKAFFGQGTRLTVV.